This T cell receptor (beta chain) was documented in a study of technical replicates of blood from a handful of donors. Sequencing used immunoSEQ multiplex PCR; TCRdb keeps in-frame clones, though not all of them. Among tens of thousands of clones listed, approximately 90% were seen once. Sequenced: T cells isolated from PBMCs. The clonotype comes from a human donor in good health.

The CDR3 loop reads CAGAGGLNTEAFF. Written as DNA, the CDR3 is TGTGCCGGAGCGGGAGGACTGAACACTGAAGCTTTCTTT. The chain couples TRBV10-3 to TRBJ1-1, with D unclear. The CDR3 contains 13 residues. The germline V gene has CDR1 ENHRY and CDR2 SYGVKD. The ends were cut back, 11 bases at V and 0 bases at J, with 13 bases in the middle.